Sequencing of this T cell receptor (beta chain) was carried out in a study of control samples from healthy donors and cancer patients. Libraries were prepared by immunoSEQ multiplex PCR; TCRdb keeps only in-frame clonotypes and omits some of them. The sample has some 150,000 clones, about 90% seen once. Losses at the gene ends were 5 bases for V and 2 bases for J; bases not matched to a gene: 8. Germline V gives CDR1 MDHEN, CDR2 SYDVKM. The CDR3 is 15 residues long. This receptor was obtained from a man aged 25 to 40 in good health. Sequencing was performed on blood. V usage is TRBV28 and J usage is TRBJ1-1; 7 nucleotides agree with TRBD1. The DNA of the CDR3 is TGTGCCAGCAGTGCCGCGACAGGGCCTAACACTGAAGCTTTCTTT. Translated, it gives CASSAATGPNTEAFF.